The text below deals with one TCR beta chain. Its target is unknown. These data originate in a study of cytomegalovirus exposure and HLA in healthy donors. Study results and limitations: Analyzed later, most CMV-associated TCR beta chains appeared HLA-restricted. Confirmation in vitro established that a few CMV-associated chains were specific for CMV antigens. Earlier analysis found most TCR beta V segments productive about 90% or about 30% of the time.

In the PCR, 60 Vbeta and 13 Jbeta primers were used. Clones were read by immunoSEQ multiplex PCR, and TCRdb kept only the in-frame ones, dropping some. The table shows approximately 79,000 clones, with roughly 80% occurring only once. The germline V and J ends were trimmed by 0 bases and 5 bases, with 8 bases remaining between them. The CDR3 is 13 residues long. Germline loops: CDR1 SGHDT, CDR2 YYEEEE. This chain links TRBV5-6 with TRBJ1-2, with a weak D call TRBD1 (6 bases). The sequencing input was PBMCs. The receptor's source is a boy aged 10-17 years in good health and CMV-seronegative. For the CDR3, the DNA is TGTGCCAGCAGCTTGGACAGGGTTTATGGCTACACCTTC. It codes for CASSLDRVYGYTF.